The T cell receptor beta chain under discussion was sequenced for a study of T-cell memory formation after mild COVID-19. Overall study: Largely, the TCR clusters proved donor specific. Study conclusions and caveats: CM and EM subsets held most contracting CD4+ clones; EMRA held CD8+ ones. Researchers found some responding clones in pre-infection memory, a sign that cross-reactive memory joined. CD4/CD8 balance characterized clones contracting day 15 to 85, and CD4+ skew characterized later expanders.

This clonotype came up a few times. The antigen is unknown. Deletions cut 4 bases from V and 0 bases from J, with 9 bases between. CDR3 length equals 14 residues. Germline V CDR1 and CDR2: DFQATT, SNEGSKA (reference sequence). TCRdb redid the calling of the 5' RACE reads with MiXCR, one entry per CDR3 protein. The sample shows 300,000 to 400,000 distinct CDR3 sequences, about a sixth of them seen only once. V and J are TRBV20-1 and TRBJ1-4; D gene ambiguous. Sample: PBMCs or a T cell subset sorted from them (not recorded which). The sequence was collected from a man aged 18 to 30 who had mild COVID-19 (a few samples of this study predate the infection). Cell type and time point are not known. The DNA of the CDR3 is TGCAGTGCTATCCTGGCTCCAACTAATGAAAAACTGTTTTTT. Its translation: CSAILAPTNEKLFF.